A selection of T cell receptor beta chains follows, all from one sample in a study of tumour-infiltrating T cells in Burkitt lymphoma. Here immunoSEQ multiplex PCR was the method, and the copy in TCRdb shows in-frame clones only, minus some. The sample consists of more than 2,500 clones, over 80% of them appearing once. The sequenced sample was tumor tissue. The origin of the receptors is a human donor with diffuse large B-cell lymphoma. Each CDR3 is given with its conserved first and last residue. The order of the fields is V gene, clone size, CDR3 protein. Clone size is not always given. Where it is, it says once, few, many or a class for expanded clones.

TRBV15 . CATSRGTILGETQYF
TRBV9 . CASSPRRGGWYEQYF
TRBV19 . CASTPFAGFEQPQHF
TRBV30 few CAWSRGGLGYTF
TRBV14 . CASKRGPNEKLFF
TRBV5-1 few CASSSRAPYEQYF
TRBV9 . CASSARGTANTGELFF
TRBV27 . CASSLSTGYGYTF
TRBV7-2 . CASSFSGGGDTQYF
TRBV5-4 once CATLEAKNTEAFF
TRBV5-1 . CASSLLDGPTGTYNEQFF
TRBV18 . CASSLKREGYNEQFF
TRBV29-1 . CSVIGSYEQYF
TRBV27 . CASSFLQAGTSGSRLRF
TRBV4-1 . CASSQGRGGVGTHNTF
TRBV7-2 . CASHGGPIETQYF
TRBV5-6 . CASSSPPGNTEAFF
TRBV20-1 . CSARVRGGYTF
TRBV12-5 once CASGRTDTDTQYF
TRBV4-1 few CASSLDRGSYEQYF
TRBV28 . CASSPRPNTGEQFF
TRBV27 . CASSRDLHFNEQFF
TRBV6-5 . CASSYGAGGQPQHF
TRBV5-1 . CASSGVGGPSEQFF
TRBV2 . CARNKDRITDTQYF
TRBV5-1 . CASSLTSGSYNEQFF
TRBV27 . CTSTLRGLAGGFHEQYF
TRBV30 . CAWSVGRETSEQYF
TRBV5-4 . CASSPDGGLRSTDTQYF